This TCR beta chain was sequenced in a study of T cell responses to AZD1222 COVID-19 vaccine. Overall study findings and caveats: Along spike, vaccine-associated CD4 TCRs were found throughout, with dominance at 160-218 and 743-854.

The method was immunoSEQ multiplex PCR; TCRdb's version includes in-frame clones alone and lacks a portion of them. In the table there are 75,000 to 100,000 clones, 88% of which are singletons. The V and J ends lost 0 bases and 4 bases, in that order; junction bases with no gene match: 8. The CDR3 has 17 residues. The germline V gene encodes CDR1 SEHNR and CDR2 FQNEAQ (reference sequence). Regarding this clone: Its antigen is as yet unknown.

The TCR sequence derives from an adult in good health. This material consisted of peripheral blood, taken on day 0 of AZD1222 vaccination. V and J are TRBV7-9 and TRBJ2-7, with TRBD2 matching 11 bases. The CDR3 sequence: CASSLAGSGRAKYEQYF. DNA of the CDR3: TGTGCCAGCAGCTTAGCGGGTAGCGGGAGGGCCAAATACGAGCAGTACTTC.